The rows below give T cell receptor beta chains drawn from one sample of a study of T-cell reconstitution after alpha-beta-depleted transplantation in children. In TCRdb, the PCR reads were re-called with MiXCR into one record per CDR3 protein. The sample lists about 1,000,000 distinct CDR3 sequences, roughly 29% occurring once. The specimen was PBMCs, mostly from graft donor cells, collected 360 days after TCRalphabeta/CD19-depleted stem cell transplant. These receptors originate from a boy less than two years old who had a stem cell transplant for SCID, so the T cells may come from the graft donor. Each CDR3 is given with its conserved first and last residue. The order of the fields is clone size, J gene, V gene, D gene, CDR3 protein, CDR3 DNA. A D gene is named only where the DNA matches it firmly. Clone size is given for some rows only: seen once, a few or many times, or a class if the clone is expanded.

clone size: NA; J gene: TRBJ1-1; V gene: TRBV3-1; D gene: NA; CDR3 protein: CASSHQPRGNTEAFF; CDR3 DNA: TGTGCCAGCAGCCACCAGCCCAGGGGGAACACTGAAGCTTTCTTT
clone size: NA; J gene: TRBJ2-1; V gene: TRBV3-1; D gene: NA; CDR3 protein: CASSQWGAPYNEQFF; CDR3 DNA: TGTGCCAGCAGCCAATGGGGGGCCCCCTACAATGAGCAGTTCTTC
clone size: NA; J gene: TRBJ2-1; V gene: TRBV5-1; D gene: TRBD2; CDR3 protein: CASSKRGASYNEQFF; CDR3 DNA: TGCGCCAGCAGCAAGCGGGGTGCCTCCTACAATGAGCAGTTCTTC
clone size: few; J gene: TRBJ2-5; V gene: TRBV14; D gene: NA; CDR3 protein: CASSPIDRPQETQYF; CDR3 DNA: TGTGCCAGCAGCCCCATAGACAGGCCTCAAGAGACCCAGTACTTC
clone size: few; J gene: TRBJ2-5; V gene: TRBV5-6; D gene: NA; CDR3 protein: CASSLWLEETQYF; CDR3 DNA: TGTGCCAGCAGCTTGTGGTTGGAAGAGACCCAGTACTTC
clone size: once; J gene: TRBJ2-3; V gene: TRBV29-1; D gene: TRBD1; CDR3 protein: CSAQGITTDTQYF; CDR3 DNA: TGCAGCGCACAGGGGATAACCACAGATACGCAGTATTTT
clone size: many; J gene: TRBJ2-3; V gene: TRBV12-3/TRBV12-4; D gene: NA; CDR3 protein: CASSLGGGADTQYF; CDR3 DNA: TGTGCCAGCAGCTTAGGGGGGGGGGCAGATACGCAGTATTTT
clone size: NA; J gene: TRBJ2-5; V gene: TRBV12-3/TRBV12-4; D gene: NA; CDR3 protein: CASGVAGGGGETQYF; CDR3 DNA: TGTGCCAGCGGAGTAGCCGGGGGTGGCGGGGAGACCCAGTACTTC
clone size: few; J gene: TRBJ2-7; V gene: TRBV4-3; D gene: TRBD1; CDR3 protein: CASSQARGSYEQYF; CDR3 DNA: TGCGCCAGCAGCCAGGCCAGGGGGTCCTACGAGCAGTACTTC
clone size: NA; J gene: TRBJ2-5; V gene: TRBV7-2; D gene: TRBD2; CDR3 protein: CASSLSGGSQETQYF; CDR3 DNA: TGTGCCAGCAGCCTTAGCGGGGGGAGTCAAGAGACCCAGTACTTC
clone size: NA; J gene: TRBJ1-2; V gene: TRBV7-8; D gene: NA; CDR3 protein: CASSLVTGDYGYTF; CDR3 DNA: TGTGCCAGCAGCTTAGTCACGGGGGACTATGGCTACACCTTC
clone size: few; J gene: TRBJ2-7; V gene: TRBV12-3/TRBV12-4; D gene: NA; CDR3 protein: CASSIIGIEQYF; CDR3 DNA: TGTGCCAGCAGCATCATCGGGATCGAGCAGTACTTC
clone size: few; J gene: TRBJ2-5; V gene: TRBV29-1; D gene: NA; CDR3 protein: CSAQGHRKETQYF; CDR3 DNA: TGCAGCGCACAGGGACACCGCAAAGAGACCCAGTACTTC
clone size: few; J gene: TRBJ2-5; V gene: TRBV6-5; D gene: NA; CDR3 protein: CASSYGGSRETQYF; CDR3 DNA: TGTGCCAGCAGTTACGGGGGTAGCAGAGAGACCCAGTACTTC
clone size: once; J gene: TRBJ2-1; V gene: TRBV5-1; D gene: NA; CDR3 protein: CASSSLGQGPYNEQFF; CDR3 DNA: TGCGCCAGCAGCAGCTTGGGGCAGGGACCCTACAATGAGCAGTTCTTC
clone size: NA; J gene: TRBJ2-5; V gene: TRBV4-2; D gene: TRBD2; CDR3 protein: CASSQAWGTSGGLQETQYF; CDR3 DNA: TGTGCCAGCAGCCAAGCTTGGGGGACTAGCGGGGGGCTCCAAGAGACCCAGTACTTC
clone size: NA; J gene: TRBJ1-5; V gene: TRBV19; D gene: TRBD1; CDR3 protein: CASSTPGGLQPQHF; CDR3 DNA: TGTGCCAGTAGTACCCCAGGGGGCCTTCAGCCCCAGCATTTT
clone size: NA; J gene: TRBJ2-2; V gene: TRBV13; D gene: TRBD1; CDR3 protein: CASSPGGTGGLGELFF; CDR3 DNA: TGTGCCAGCAGCCCTGGCGGGACAGGGGGCCTCGGGGAGCTGTTTTTT
clone size: many; J gene: TRBJ2-3; V gene: TRBV7-8; D gene: NA; CDR3 protein: CASSLGLFTDTQYF; CDR3 DNA: TGTGCCAGCAGCTTAGGACTTTTCACAGATACGCAGTATTTT
clone size: few; J gene: TRBJ2-5; V gene: TRBV29-1; D gene: NA; CDR3 protein: CSVDQPETQYF; CDR3 DNA: TGCAGCGTTGATCAGCCGGAGACCCAGTACTTC
clone size: few; J gene: TRBJ2-2; V gene: TRBV4-2; D gene: NA; CDR3 protein: CASSQGHSRGLNTGELFF; CDR3 DNA: TGTGCCAGCAGCCAAGGGCATTCGCGGGGGCTCAACACCGGGGAGCTGTTTTTT
clone size: NA; J gene: TRBJ1-5; V gene: TRBV12-3/TRBV12-4; D gene: NA; CDR3 protein: CASSLGSRRGDQPQHF; CDR3 DNA: TGTGCCAGCAGTTTAGGTTCTAGGAGGGGCGATCAGCCCCAGCATTTT
clone size: NA; J gene: TRBJ2-1; V gene: TRBV5-1; D gene: TRBD2; CDR3 protein: CASSLLSGGPESEQFF; CDR3 DNA: TGCGCCAGCAGCTTGCTTAGCGGGGGTCCGGAGAGTGAGCAGTTCTTC
clone size: NA; J gene: TRBJ2-2; V gene: TRBV20-1; D gene: NA; CDR3 protein: CSARDRPFTGELFF; CDR3 DNA: TGCAGTGCTAGAGATCGCCCCTTCACCGGGGAGCTGTTTTTT
clone size: few; J gene: TRBJ2-5; V gene: TRBV20-1; D gene: NA; CDR3 protein: CSARSKGRAETQYF; CDR3 DNA: TGCAGTGCTAGATCCAAGGGCAGGGCGGAGACCCAGTACTTC
clone size: NA; J gene: TRBJ2-5; V gene: TRBV6-2/TRBV6-3; D gene: TRBD2; CDR3 protein: CASRGSGGRKTQYF; CDR3 DNA: TGTGCCAGCAGGGGTAGCGGGGGGCGGAAGACCCAGTACTTC
clone size: NA; J gene: TRBJ2-7; V gene: TRBV7-8; D gene: TRBD1; CDR3 protein: CASSSYRGPTYEQYF; CDR3 DNA: TGTGCCAGCAGCTCATACAGGGGACCTACCTACGAGCAGTACTTC
clone size: NA; J gene: TRBJ2-7; V gene: TRBV12-3/TRBV12-4; D gene: NA; CDR3 protein: CASSLTLTYEQYF; CDR3 DNA: TGTGCCAGCAGTTTGACACTTACCTACGAGCAGTACTTC
clone size: few; J gene: TRBJ2-5; V gene: TRBV5-1; D gene: TRBD2; CDR3 protein: CASSLVAGAQTQYF; CDR3 DNA: TGCGCCAGCAGCTTGGTAGCGGGGGCCCAGACCCAGTACTTC